This is a list of T cell receptor beta chains from one sample in a study of OX40 agonist ivuxolimab in advanced cancers. Assay: immunoSEQ multiplex PCR; the TCRdb copy retains only in-frame clones and omits some. The table lists fewer than 65,000 clones, about 89% of them singletons. This specimen was CD4+ or CD8+ T cells sorted from blood, taken in a trial of the OX40 agonist ivuxolimab. All receptors derive from an adult with an advanced solid tumor such as melanoma, head and neck, liver or kidney cancer. CDR3s include the opening cysteine and the closing phenylalanine or tryptophan. A D gene is named only where the DNA matches it firmly. Size tells how often a clone was seen (once, few, many) or the class of an expanded clone, and some rows leave it out.

size: .; J: TRBJ2-1; D: TRBD2; V: TRBV4-1; DNA: TGCGCCAGCAGCCAAGAGGTCGGCCTAGCGGGGAAGTACAATGAGCAGTTCTTC; CDR3: CASSQEVGLAGKYNEQFF
size: once; J: TRBJ1-5; D: TRBD1; V: TRBV4-1; DNA: TGCGCCAGCAGCCAACAGGGACAGGGGACTCAGCCCCAGCATTTT; CDR3: CASSQQGQGTQPQHF
size: .; J: TRBJ2-7; D: .; V: TRBV5-6; DNA: TGTGCCAGCAGCTTGTCTACGAGTCAGGGGCTTTACGAGCAGTACTTC; CDR3: CASSLSTSQGLYEQYF
size: .; J: TRBJ2-3; D: .; V: TRBV25-1; DNA: TGTGCCAGCAGTACGGCTTTAGGAACAGGCACAGATACGCAGTATTTT; CDR3: CASSTALGTGTDTQYF
size: .; J: TRBJ1-2; D: .; V: TRBV4-1; DNA: TGCGCCAGCAGCCGAGACCAGGGTTCGGTCTATGGCTACACCTTC; CDR3: CASSRDQGSVYGYTF
size: .; J: TRBJ1-1; D: TRBD1; V: TRBV18; DNA: TGTGCCAGCTCACCATTGACAGGGGGCGGAGGTAGTTCTGAAGCTTTCTTT; CDR3: CASSPLTGGGGSSEAFF
size: .; J: TRBJ2-7; D: .; V: TRBV29-1; DNA: TGCAGCGTTGAAGAAGAGAGGAACGAGCAGTACTTC; CDR3: CSVEEERNEQYF
size: .; J: TRBJ1-5; D: .; V: TRBV19; DNA: TGTGCCAGTAGTACAGGGAAGAGGAGCAATCAGCCCCAGCATTTT; CDR3: CASSTGKRSNQPQHF
size: .; J: TRBJ2-1; D: .; V: TRBV4-2; DNA: TGTGCCAGCAGCCAAGTGTTTAGCGGTTACAATGAGCAGTTCTTC; CDR3: CASSQVFSGYNEQFF
size: .; J: TRBJ2-1; D: .; V: TRBV29-1; DNA: TGCAGCGTCGGATCCTGGAATGAGCAGTTCTTC; CDR3: CSVGSWNEQFF
size: .; J: TRBJ1-1; D: .; V: TRBV18; DNA: TGTGCCAGCTCACCCTCCCTGGCGAACACTGAAGCTTTCTTT; CDR3: CASSPSLANTEAFF
size: .; J: TRBJ2-1; D: TRBD2; V: TRBV5-6; DNA: TGTGCCAGCAGCTGGGGGACTAGCGGGAGCAATGAGCAGTTCTTC; CDR3: CASSWGTSGSNEQFF
size: few; J: TRBJ2-1; D: TRBD2; V: TRBV9; DNA: TGTGCCAGCAGCGGGAGGGTTAGCGGGGGATTTTACAATGAGCAGTTCTTC; CDR3: CASSGRVSGGFYNEQFF
size: .; J: TRBJ1-3; D: .; V: TRBV7-9; DNA: TGTGCCAGCAGTCGAGACCTGGACTTCTCTGGAAACACCATATATTTT; CDR3: CASSRDLDFSGNTIYF
size: once; J: TRBJ2-3; D: TRBD2; V: TRBV28; DNA: TGTGCCAGCAGTTTTCTAGCGGGGGGCACAGATACGCAGTATTTT; CDR3: CASSFLAGGTDTQYF
size: .; J: TRBJ1-2; D: .; V: TRBV2; DNA: TGTGCCAGCAGGGGGACGGGCAAGTATGGCTACACCTTC; CDR3: CASRGTGKYGYTF
size: .; J: TRBJ2-2; D: .; V: TRBV30; DNA: TGTGCCTGGAGTGTATACCGGGGGGCCTTCACCGGGGAGCTGTTTTTT; CDR3: CAWSVYRGAFTGELFF
size: few; J: TRBJ1-1; D: TRBD1; V: TRBV6-1; DNA: TGTGCCAGCAGGACGACAGGGGGCGCATTTGAAGCTTTCTTT; CDR3: CASRTTGGAFEAFF
size: .; J: TRBJ1-5; D: TRBD1; V: TRBV28; DNA: TGTGCCAGCAGTTTAGGGACAGGTGGTAATCAGCCCCAGCATTTT; CDR3: CASSLGTGGNQPQHF
size: .; J: TRBJ2-7; D: .; V: TRBV27; DNA: TGTGCCAGCAGGGGCGGGCTCAGCTCCTACGAGCAGTACTTC; CDR3: CASRGGLSSYEQYF
size: .; J: TRBJ1-5; D: TRBD1; V: TRBV28; DNA: TGTGCCAGCAGTTTAAGCGGACAGGGTGGGGGTCAGCCCCAGCATTTT; CDR3: CASSLSGQGGGQPQHF
size: .; J: TRBJ1-1; D: TRBD1; V: TRBV2; DNA: TGTGCCAGCGGGACAGACTATATGAACACTGAAGCTTTCTTT; CDR3: CASGTDYMNTEAFF
size: .; J: TRBJ2-7; D: .; V: TRBV18; DNA: TGTGCCAGCTCACCGTTGGTGAGCTCCTACGAGCAGTACTTC; CDR3: CASSPLVSSYEQYF
size: .; J: TRBJ2-7; D: .; V: TRBV5-4; DNA: TGTGCCAGCAGCTTGGAGGGGGGATCCGGGGAGCAGTACTTC; CDR3: CASSLEGGSGEQYF
size: .; J: TRBJ1-1; D: .; V: TRBV29-1; DNA: TGCATGGGAGCGAACACTGAAGCTTTCTTT; CDR3: CMGANTEAFF
size: .; J: TRBJ2-7; D: .; V: TRBV7-9; DNA: TGTGCCAGCAGCTTAGCGGGAAGCTACGAGCAGTACTTC; CDR3: CASSLAGSYEQYF